This T cell receptor (beta chain) was identified in a study of T cell changes during pregnancy in multiple sclerosis. The table came from immunoSEQ multiplex PCR; TCRdb's copy has only in-frame clones and leaves some out. The sample shows 130,000 or so clones, over 85% of them seen only once. This sequence originates from a female donor with multiple sclerosis, enrolled in a pregnancy study. The specimen comprised peripheral blood, sampled before pregnancy.

Here the CDR3 DNA reads TGCGCCAGCAGCTTGGCTAACAGGGAGAATGAGCAGTTCTTC. Its protein product is CASSLANRENEQFF. This chain uses TRBV5-1 with TRBJ2-1; possibly TRBD1 for D (6 bases). The CDR3 sequence is 14 residues long. Germline V gene data show CDR1 as SGHRS and CDR2 as YFSETQ. Trimming removed 0 bases at V and 7 bases at J, with 11 bases between.